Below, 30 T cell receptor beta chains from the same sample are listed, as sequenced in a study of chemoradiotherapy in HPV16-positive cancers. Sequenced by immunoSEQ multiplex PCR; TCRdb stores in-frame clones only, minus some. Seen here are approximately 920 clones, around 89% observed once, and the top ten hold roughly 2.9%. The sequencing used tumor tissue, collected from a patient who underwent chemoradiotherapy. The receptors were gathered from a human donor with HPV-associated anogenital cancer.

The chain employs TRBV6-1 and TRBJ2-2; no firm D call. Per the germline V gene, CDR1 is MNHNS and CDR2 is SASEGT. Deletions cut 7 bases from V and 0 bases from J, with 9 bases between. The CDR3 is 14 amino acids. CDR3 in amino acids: CASTPTSNTGELFF. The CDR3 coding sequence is TGTGCCAGCACCCCCACGTCGAACACCGGGGAGCTGTTTTTT.

The DNA of the CDR3 is TGTGCCAGCAGCTGGCACTCGGACAATGAGCAGTTCTTC. It is translated as CASSWHSDNEQFF. The chain links TRBV5-5 to TRBJ2-1, with no clear D. The CDR3 is 13 amino acids. Germline assignment: CDR1 SGHKS and CDR2 YYEKEE (reference sequence). Trimming took off 3 bases at V and 5 bases at J, with 9 bases between the two ends.

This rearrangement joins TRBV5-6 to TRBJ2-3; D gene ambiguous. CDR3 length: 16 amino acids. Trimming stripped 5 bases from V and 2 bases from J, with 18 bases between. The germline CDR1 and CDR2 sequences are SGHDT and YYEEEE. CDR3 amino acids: CASSYYQETNTDTQYF. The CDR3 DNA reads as TGTGCCAGCAGTTATTATCAGGAGACCAACACAGATACGCAGTATTTT. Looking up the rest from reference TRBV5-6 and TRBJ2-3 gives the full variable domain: DAGVTQSPTHLIKTRGQQVTLRCSPKSGHDTVSWYQQALGQGPQFIFQYYEEEERQRGNFPDRFSGHQFPNYSSELNVNALLLGDSALYLCASSYYQETNTDTQYFGPGTRLTVL.

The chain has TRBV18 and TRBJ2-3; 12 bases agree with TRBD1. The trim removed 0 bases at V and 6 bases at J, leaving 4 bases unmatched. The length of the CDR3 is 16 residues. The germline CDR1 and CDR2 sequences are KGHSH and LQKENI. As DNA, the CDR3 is TGTGCCAGCTCACCACCGCGCGGGACAGGGGGCGATACGCAGTATTTT. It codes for CASSPPRGTGGDTQYF.

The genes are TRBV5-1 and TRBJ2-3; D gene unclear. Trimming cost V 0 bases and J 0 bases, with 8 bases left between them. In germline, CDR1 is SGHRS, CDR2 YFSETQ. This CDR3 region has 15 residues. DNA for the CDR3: TGCGCCAGCAGCTTGGGACAAGCTAGCACAGATACGCAGTATTTT. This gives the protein CASSLGQASTDTQYF.

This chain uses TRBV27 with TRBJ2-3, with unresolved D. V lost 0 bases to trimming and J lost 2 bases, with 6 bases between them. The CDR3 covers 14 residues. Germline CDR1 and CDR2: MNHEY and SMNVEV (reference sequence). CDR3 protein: CASSLSGFTDTQYF. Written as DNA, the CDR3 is TGTGCCAGCAGTTTATCTGGGTTCACAGATACGCAGTATTTT.

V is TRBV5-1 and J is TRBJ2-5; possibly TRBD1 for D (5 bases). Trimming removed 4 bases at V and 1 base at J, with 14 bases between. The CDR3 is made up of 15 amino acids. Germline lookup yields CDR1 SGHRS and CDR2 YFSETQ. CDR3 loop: CASSPLQGSQETQYF. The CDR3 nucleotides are TGCGCCAGCAGCCCACTCCAGGGATCCCAAGAGACCCAGTACTTC.

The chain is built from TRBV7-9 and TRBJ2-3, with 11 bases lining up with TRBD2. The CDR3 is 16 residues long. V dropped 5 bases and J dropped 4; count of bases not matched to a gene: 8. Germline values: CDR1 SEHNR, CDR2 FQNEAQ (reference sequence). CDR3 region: CASSPRLAGIADTQYF. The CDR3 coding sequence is TGTGCCAGCAGCCCCCGACTAGCGGGAATCGCAGATACGCAGTATTTT.

This CDR3 is CASSVGSVLTGGAGNTIYF. In DNA, the CDR3 is TGTGCCAGCAGCGTAGGGTCGGTCCTGACAGGGGGGGCTGGAAACACCATATATTTT. V is TRBV9 and J is TRBJ1-3, with 9 bases matching TRBD1. With 0 bases clipped from V and 2 bases from J, the junction kept 12 bases outside the gene matches. This CDR3 has 19 amino acids. Germline V gene data show CDR1 as SGDLS and CDR2 as YYNGEE.

CDR3 bases: TGTGCCAGCAGCGCCTTTAGTCTAGCGGGAGGACCAGATACGCAGTATTTT. It encodes CASSAFSLAGGPDTQYF. The chain combines TRBV7-9 with TRBJ2-3; 11 bases fit TRBD2. The CDR3 covers 17 residues. V gave up 5 bases and J gave up 4 bases; unmatched junction bases: 11. Looked up from germline, CDR1 is SEHNR and CDR2 is FQNEAQ (reference sequence).

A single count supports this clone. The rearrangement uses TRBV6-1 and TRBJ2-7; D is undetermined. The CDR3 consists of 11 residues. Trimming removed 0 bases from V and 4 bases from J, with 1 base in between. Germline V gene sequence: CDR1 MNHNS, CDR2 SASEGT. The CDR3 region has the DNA TGTGCCAGCAGTGAAGCATACGAGCAGTACTTC. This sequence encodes CASSEAYEQYF.

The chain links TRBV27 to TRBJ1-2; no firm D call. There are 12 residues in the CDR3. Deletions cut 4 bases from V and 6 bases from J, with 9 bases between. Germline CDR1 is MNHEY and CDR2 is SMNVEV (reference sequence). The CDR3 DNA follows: TGTGCCAGCAGTTCCCGGACGAATGGCTACACCTTC. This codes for CASSSRTNGYTF.

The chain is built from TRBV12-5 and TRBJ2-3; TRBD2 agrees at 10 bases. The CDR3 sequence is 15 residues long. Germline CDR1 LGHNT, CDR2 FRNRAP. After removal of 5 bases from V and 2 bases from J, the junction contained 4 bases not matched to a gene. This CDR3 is CASGPGLAATDTQYF. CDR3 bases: TGTGCTAGTGGTCCCGGACTAGCGGCCACAGATACGCAGTATTTT.

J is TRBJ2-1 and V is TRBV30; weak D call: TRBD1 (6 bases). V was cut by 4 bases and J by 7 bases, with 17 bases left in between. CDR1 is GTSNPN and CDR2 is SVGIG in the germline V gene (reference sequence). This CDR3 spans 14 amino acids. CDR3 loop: CAWKVGATKNEQFF. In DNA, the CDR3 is TGTGCCTGGAAGGTGGGGGCCACAAAAAATGAGCAGTTCTTC.

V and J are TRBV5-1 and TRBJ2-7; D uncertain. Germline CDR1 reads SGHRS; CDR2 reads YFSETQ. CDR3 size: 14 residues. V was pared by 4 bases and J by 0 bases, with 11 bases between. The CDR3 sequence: CASSLTLNSYEQYF. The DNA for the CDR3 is TGCGCCAGCAGCCTTACACTTAACTCCTACGAGCAGTACTTC.

The CDR3 sequence: CASSLDRGRANTGELFF. CDR3 nucleotide sequence: TGTGCCAGCAGTTTAGATCGGGGCAGGGCGAACACCGGGGAGCTGTTTTTT. V usage is TRBV27 and J usage is TRBJ2-2; the D call may be TRBD1 or TRBD2 (5 bases each). The CDR3 contains 17 residues. Trimming removed 2 bases at V and 0 bases at J, with 13 bases between. Germline V gives CDR1 MNHEY, CDR2 SMNVEV (reference sequence).

CDR3 sequence reads: CASSVAQGSTGELFF. Here the CDR3 DNA reads TGTGCCAGCAGCGTAGCGCAGGGGTCCACCGGGGAGCTGTTTTTT. This chain connects TRBV9 to TRBJ2-2; D is perhaps TRBD1 (6 bases). The CDR3 is made up of 15 amino acids. The V gene's germline CDR1 is SGDLS and CDR2 YYNGEE. Trimming shortened V by 0 bases and J by 4 bases, and 10 bases separated the two germline ends.

CDR3 coding DNA: TGTGCCAGCAGCGTATACACCGGGGAGCTGTTTTTT. This sequence encodes CASSVYTGELFF. The rearrangement links TRBV9 to TRBJ2-2; D uncertain. This CDR3 comprises 12 residues. CDR1 is SGDLS, CDR2 YYNGEE, per germline. Trimming removed 1 base from V and 3 bases from J, with 1 base in between. Full variable domain (outside the CDR3, taken from reference TRBV9 and TRBJ2-2): DSGVTQTPKHLITATGQRVTLRCSPRSGDLSVYWYQQSLDQGLQFLIQYYNGEERAKGNILERFSAQQFPDLHSELNLSSLELGDSALYFCASSVYTGELFFGEGSRLTVL.

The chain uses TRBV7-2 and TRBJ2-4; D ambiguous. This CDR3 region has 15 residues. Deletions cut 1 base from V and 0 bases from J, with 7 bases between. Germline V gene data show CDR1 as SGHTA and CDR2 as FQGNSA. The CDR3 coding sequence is TGTGCCAGCAGCTTAGACACCCTAGCCAAAAACATTCAGTACTTC. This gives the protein CASSLDTLAKNIQYF.

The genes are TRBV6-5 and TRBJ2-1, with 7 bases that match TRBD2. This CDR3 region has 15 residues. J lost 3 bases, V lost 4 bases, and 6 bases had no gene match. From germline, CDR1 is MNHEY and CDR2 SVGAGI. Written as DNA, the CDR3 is TGTGCCAGCAGTTGGGGACGGGGGGACTACAATGAGCAGTTCTTC. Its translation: CASSWGRGDYNEQFF.

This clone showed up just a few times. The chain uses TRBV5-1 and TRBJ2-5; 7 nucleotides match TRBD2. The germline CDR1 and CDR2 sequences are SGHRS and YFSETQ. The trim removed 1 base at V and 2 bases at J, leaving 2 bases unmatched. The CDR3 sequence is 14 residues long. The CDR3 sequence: CASSLWGGQETQYF. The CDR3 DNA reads TGCGCCAGCAGCTTGTGGGGGGGACAAGAGACCCAGTACTTC.

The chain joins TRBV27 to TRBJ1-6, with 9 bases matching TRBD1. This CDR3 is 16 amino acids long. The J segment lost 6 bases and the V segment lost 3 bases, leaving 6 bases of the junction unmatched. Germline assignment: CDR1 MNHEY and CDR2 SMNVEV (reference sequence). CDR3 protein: CASSLGQGRGNSPLHF. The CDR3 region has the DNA TGTGCCAGCAGTTTGGGACAGGGAAGGGGTAATTCACCCCTCCACTTT.

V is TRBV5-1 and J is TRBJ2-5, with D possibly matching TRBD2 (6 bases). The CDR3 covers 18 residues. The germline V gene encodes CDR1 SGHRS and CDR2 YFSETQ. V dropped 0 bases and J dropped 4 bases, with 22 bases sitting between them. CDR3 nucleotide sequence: TGCGCCAGCAGCTTGGTTCCAGCGGGCGGCGCCACGGGAGAGACCCAGTACTTC. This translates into CASSLVPAGGATGETQYF.

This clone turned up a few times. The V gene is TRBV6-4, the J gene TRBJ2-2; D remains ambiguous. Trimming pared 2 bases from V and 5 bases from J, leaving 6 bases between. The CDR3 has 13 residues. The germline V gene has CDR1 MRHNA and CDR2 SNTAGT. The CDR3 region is CASSDRETGELFF. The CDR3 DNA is TGTGCCAGCAGTGACAGGGAAACCGGGGAGCTGTTTTTT.

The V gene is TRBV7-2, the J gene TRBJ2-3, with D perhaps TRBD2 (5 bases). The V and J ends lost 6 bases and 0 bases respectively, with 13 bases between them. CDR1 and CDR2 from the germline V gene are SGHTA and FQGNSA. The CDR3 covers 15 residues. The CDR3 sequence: CASRPSRASTDTQYF. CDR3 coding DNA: TGTGCCAGCAGGCCTTCGAGGGCTAGCACAGATACGCAGTATTTT.

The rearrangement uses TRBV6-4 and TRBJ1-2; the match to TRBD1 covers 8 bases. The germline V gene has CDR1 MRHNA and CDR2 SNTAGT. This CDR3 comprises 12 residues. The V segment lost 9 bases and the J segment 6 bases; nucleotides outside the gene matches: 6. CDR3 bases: TGTGCCAGGACGGACAGGGTTGATGGCTACACCTTC. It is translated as CARTDRVDGYTF.

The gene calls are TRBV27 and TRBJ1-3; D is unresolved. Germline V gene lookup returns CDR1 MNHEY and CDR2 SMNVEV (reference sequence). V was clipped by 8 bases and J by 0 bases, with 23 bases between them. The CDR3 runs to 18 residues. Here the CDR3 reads CASASSFRAANSGNTIYF. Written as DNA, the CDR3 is TGTGCCAGCGCTTCGTCTTTCCGGGCGGCAAACTCTGGAAACACCATATATTTT.

CDR3 loop: CASSLTAGGPGGELFF. The CDR3 DNA reads TGTGCCAGCAGCTTAACAGCGGGGGGGCCGGGCGGGGAGCTGTTTTTT. The chain joins TRBV7-2 to TRBJ2-2; 10 bases fit TRBD2. The CDR3 totals 16 residues. V was pared by 2 bases and J by 7 bases, with 7 bases of the junction left unmatched. The germline V gene encodes CDR1 SGHTA and CDR2 FQGNSA. The variable domain in full, completed from reference TRBV7-2 and TRBJ2-2, reads GAGVSQSPSNKVTEKGKDVELRCDPISGHTALYWYRQSLGQGLEFLIYFQGNSAPDKSGLPSDRFSAERTGGSVSTLTIQRTQQEDSAVYLCASSLTAGGPGGELFFGEGSRLTVL.

The CDR3: CASSRSGNTDTQYF. CDR3 sequence (DNA): TGTGCCAGCAGCCGTAGCGGTAACACAGATACGCAGTATTTT. The chain carries TRBV7-9 and TRBJ2-3, with D maybe TRBD2 (6 bases). V was shortened by 5 bases and J by 2 bases, with 11 bases between the two germline ends. This CDR3 is built from 14 residues. Germline V gene data show CDR1 as SEHNR and CDR2 as FQNEAQ (reference sequence).

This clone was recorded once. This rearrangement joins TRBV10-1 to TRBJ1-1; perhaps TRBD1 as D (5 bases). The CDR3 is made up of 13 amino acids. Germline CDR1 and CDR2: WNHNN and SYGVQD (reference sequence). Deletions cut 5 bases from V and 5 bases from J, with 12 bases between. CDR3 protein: CASSQGLLTEAFF. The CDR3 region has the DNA TGCGCCAGCAGTCAGGGTTTGTTAACTGAAGCTTTCTTT.